The 18 T cell receptor beta chains listed next were all sequenced from one sample in a study of blood T cell repertoires in COVID-19. TCRdb's table, derived via immunoSEQ multiplex PCR, lists solely in-frame clones and lacks some. The sample shows about 33,000 clones, around 83% of them seen only once. Sequences were obtained from peripheral blood. Receptor source: a human donor in a cohort sampled during active COVID-19.

This chain links TRBV6-5 with TRBJ1-2; 9 bases map to TRBD1. The J segment lost 3 bases and the V segment lost 8 bases, leaving 4 bases of the junction unmatched. CDR3 length equals 13 residues. The V gene's germline CDR1 is MNHEY and CDR2 SVGAGI. For the CDR3, the DNA is TGTGCCAGCGAGGGGACAGGGTACTATGGCTACACCTTC. Its protein product is CASEGTGYYGYTF.

The V and J genes are TRBV9 and TRBJ1-2, with D maybe TRBD1 (5 bases). The germline V gene has CDR1 SGDLS and CDR2 YYNGEE. V shed 3 bases and J shed 4 bases, with 16 bases lying between them. The CDR3 is 15 residues long. The CDR3 nucleotides are TGTGCCAGCAGCGAGGGACCCCAGGAGGGCTATGGCTACACCTTC. It specifies CASSEGPQEGYGYTF.

The chain has TRBV6-5 and TRBJ2-3; TRBD2 aligns across 8 bases. Germline V gene lookup returns CDR1 MNHEY and CDR2 SVGAGI. After removal of 9 bases from V and 4 bases from J, the junction contained 3 bases not matched to a gene. This CDR3 region has 12 residues. Here the CDR3 reads CASSGTADTQYF. Written as DNA, the CDR3 is TGTGCCAGTAGCGGGACGGCAGATACGCAGTATTTT.

The chain employs TRBV11-3 and TRBJ2-5; no clear D gene. V was trimmed by 1 base and J by 3 bases, leaving 6 bases between them. Germline CDR1 is SGHNT and CDR2 is YENEEA. This CDR3 comprises 13 residues. The chain's CDR3 is CASSLGSEETQYF. In DNA form, the CDR3 reads TGTGCCAGCAGCTTAGGATCAGAAGAGACCCAGTACTTC. Complete variable domain (other parts from reference TRBV11-3 and TRBJ2-5): EAGVVQSPRYKIIEKKQPVAFWCNPISGHNTLYWYLQNLGQGPELLIRYENEEAVDDSQLPKDRFSAERLKGVDSTLKIQPAELGDSAVYLCASSLGSEETQYFGPGTRLLVL.

The chain has TRBV3-1 (or the pseudogene TRBV3-2) and TRBJ2-5, with 9 nucleotides matching TRBD2. Per the germline V gene, CDR1 is LGHDT and CDR2 is YNNKEL (reference sequence). The V segment lost 2 bases and the J segment 5 bases; nucleotides outside the gene matches: 6. The CDR3 has 15 amino acids. For the CDR3, the DNA is TGTGCCAGCAGCCAATCGGGGACTAGCTGGGAGACCCAGTACTTC. This translates into CASSQSGTSWETQYF.

The gene calls are TRBV10-1 and TRBJ2-1; 13 positions agree with TRBD2. Losses at the gene ends were 4 bases for V and 4 bases for J; bases not matched to a gene: 4. The CDR3 runs 16 residues. CDR1 is WNHNN and CDR2 is SYGVQD in the germline V gene (reference sequence). The CDR3, as DNA: TGCGCCAGCAGTGCTACTAGCGGGAGGGATTACAATGAGCAGTTCTTC. This gives the protein CASSATSGRDYNEQFF.

J is TRBJ1-2 and V is TRBV15, with 7 bases fitting TRBD1. Germline V gives CDR1 LNHNV, CDR2 YYDKDF (reference sequence). This CDR3 has 13 amino acids. The V segment lost 4 bases and the J segment 5 bases; nucleotides outside the gene matches: 4. This chain's CDR3 is CATSKGAKYGYTF. The DNA for the CDR3 is TGTGCCACCAGCAAGGGGGCGAAATATGGCTACACCTTC.

The chain has TRBV24-1 and TRBJ2-1, with D possibly matching TRBD1 (6 bases). Germline V gene data show CDR1 as KGHDR and CDR2 as SFDVKD. This CDR3 is built from 15 residues. The V end was cut by 4 bases, the J end by 5 bases, with 14 bases between. Here the CDR3 reads CATSERQGKDNEQFF. CDR3 in DNA: TGTGCCACCAGTGAGCGGCAGGGGAAAGACAATGAGCAGTTCTTC.

The chain links TRBV18 to TRBJ1-1; the D gene is possibly TRBD1 (5 bases). The germline gives CDR1 KGHSH, CDR2 LQKENI. V was clipped by 3 bases and J by 5 bases, with 16 bases between them. The CDR3 length is 15 residues. The CDR3, as DNA: TGTGCCAGCTCACCGCCCGGACGCGGGGGGACTGAAGCTTTCTTT. Translation gives CASSPPGRGGTEAFF.

This clone has just one count. Here the CDR3 reads CASSVSGTSTDTQYF. The CDR3 DNA follows: TGCGCCAGCAGTGTAAGCGGGACTAGCACAGATACGCAGTATTTT. The chain combines TRBV10-1 with TRBJ2-3; 7 bases fit TRBD2. Losses at the gene ends were 4 bases for V and 0 bases for J; bases not matched to a gene: 4. Germline-derived CDR1 and CDR2 are WNHNN and SYGVQD (reference sequence). This CDR3 spans 15 amino acids.

The table lists this clone with a count of one. This chain uses TRBV9 with TRBJ2-3, with D maybe TRBD1 (6 bases). CDR3 size: 15 residues. Trimming took off 0 bases at V and 0 bases at J, with 8 bases between the two ends. Germline V lookup: CDR1 SGDLS, CDR2 YYNGEE. The CDR3 spells CASSVGQASTDTQYF. For the CDR3, the DNA is TGTGCCAGCAGCGTAGGACAGGCTAGCACAGATACGCAGTATTTT.

The chain uses TRBV18 and TRBJ2-7; 9 positions match TRBD1. The V gene end was trimmed by 3 bases and the J gene end by 8 bases; junction bases not matched to a gene: 11. CDR1 and CDR2 from the germline V gene are KGHSH and LQKENI. The CDR3 is made up of 15 amino acids. The CDR3 bases are TGTGCCAGCTCACCCTTACGGGACAGGGTTCCGAAGCAGTACTTC. It specifies CASSPLRDRVPKQYF.

DNA of the CDR3: TGTGCCTGGTCCACTAGCGGGGGAACAGATACGCAGTATTTT. It yields the protein CAWSTSGGTDTQYF. The chain joins TRBV30 to TRBJ2-3; 11 positions agree with TRBD2. Germline V gene data show CDR1 as GTSNPN and CDR2 as SVGIG (reference sequence). The junction had 4 bases not matched to a gene; V was cut back by 5 bases and J by 3 bases. CDR3 size: 14 residues.

The rearrangement joins TRBV19 to TRBJ1-5; 8 positions agree with TRBD1. This CDR3 has 15 amino acids. Germline V gene lookup returns CDR1 LNHDA and CDR2 SQIVND (reference sequence). J gave up 9 bases and V 6 bases, and 13 bases lay outside the gene matches. As DNA, the CDR3 is TGTGCCAGTAGCAACGCCGACAGGGGCCTATGGCCCCAGCATTTT. It codes for CASSNADRGLWPQHF.

This chain joins TRBV18 and TRBJ2-1; 8 bases align to TRBD1. The CDR3 is 12 amino acids. Germline V gives CDR1 KGHSH, CDR2 LQKENI. Trimming took 4 bases from V and 10 from J; bases not matched to a gene: 3. Here the CDR3 DNA reads TGTGCCAGCTCACGCCAGGGGGCAGAGCAGTTCTTC. Its translation is CASSRQGAEQFF. Full variable domain (rest looked up from reference TRBV18 and TRBJ2-1): NAGVMQNPRHLVRRRGQEARLRCSPMKGHSHVYWYRQLPEEGLKFMVYLQKENIIDESGMPKERFSAEFPKEGPSILRIQQVVRGDSAAYFCASSRQGAEQFFGPGTRLTVL.

The chain is built from TRBV19 and TRBJ1-1; possibly TRBD1 for D (5 bases). The CDR3 contains 15 residues. Germline lookup yields CDR1 LNHDA and CDR2 SQIVND (reference sequence). Between the trimmed V and J ends, which lost 7 bases and 1 base, there was a span of 16 bases. The CDR3 nucleotides read TGTGCCAGTACCCGCCAGGGCGTGGGGAACACTGAAGCTTTCTTT. It translates to CASTRQGVGNTEAFF.

The V call is TRBV19, the J call TRBJ2-1; 11 nucleotides line up with TRBD1. The trim removed 6 bases at V and 2 bases at J, leaving 3 bases unmatched. CDR1 LNHDA and CDR2 SQIVND come from the germline V gene (reference sequence). This CDR3 contains 15 residues. DNA for the CDR3: TGTGCCAGTAGCTTGGGACAGGGGGCCTACAATGAGCAGTTCTTC. This gives the protein CASSLGQGAYNEQFF.

V is TRBV19 and J is TRBJ1-4, with D possibly being TRBD1 (6 bases). This CDR3 contains 14 residues. Between the trimmed V and J ends, which lost 3 bases and 6 bases, there was a span of 11 bases. Germline V gives CDR1 LNHDA, CDR2 SQIVND (reference sequence). For the CDR3, the DNA is TGTGCCAGTAGTATCTGGGGGCTGGATGAAAAACTGTTTTTT. Translation: CASSIWGLDEKLFF.